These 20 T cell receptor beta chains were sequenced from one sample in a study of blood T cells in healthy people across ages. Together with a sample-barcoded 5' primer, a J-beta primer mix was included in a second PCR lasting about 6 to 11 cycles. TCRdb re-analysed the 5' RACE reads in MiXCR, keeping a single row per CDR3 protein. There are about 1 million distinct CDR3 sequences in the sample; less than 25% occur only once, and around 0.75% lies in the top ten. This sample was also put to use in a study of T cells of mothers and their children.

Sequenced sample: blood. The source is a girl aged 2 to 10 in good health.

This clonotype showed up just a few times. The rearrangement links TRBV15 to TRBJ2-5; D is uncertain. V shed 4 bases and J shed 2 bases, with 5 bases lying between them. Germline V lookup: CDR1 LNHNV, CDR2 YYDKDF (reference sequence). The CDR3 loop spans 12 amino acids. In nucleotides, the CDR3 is TGTGCCACCAGCATCATACAAGAGACCCAGTACTTC. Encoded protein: CATSIIQETQYF. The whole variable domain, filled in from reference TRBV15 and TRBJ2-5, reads DAMVIQNPRYQVTQFGKPVTLSCSQTLNHNVMYWYQQKSSQAPKLLFHYYDKDFNNEADTPDNFQSRRPNTSFCFLDIRSPGLGDTAMYLCATSIIQETQYFGPGTRLLVL.

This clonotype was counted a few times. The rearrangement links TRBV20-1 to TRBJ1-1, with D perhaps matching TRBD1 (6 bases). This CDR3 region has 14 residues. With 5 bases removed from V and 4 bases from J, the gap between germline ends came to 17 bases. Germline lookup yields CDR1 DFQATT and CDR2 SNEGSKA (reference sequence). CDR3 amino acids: CSALGAWGATEAFF. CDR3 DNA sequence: TGCAGTGCTCTCGGGGCATGGGGGGCCACTGAAGCTTTCTTT.

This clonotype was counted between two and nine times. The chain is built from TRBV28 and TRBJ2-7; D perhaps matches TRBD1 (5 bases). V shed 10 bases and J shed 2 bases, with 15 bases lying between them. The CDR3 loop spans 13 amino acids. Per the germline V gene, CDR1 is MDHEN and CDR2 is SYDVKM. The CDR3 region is CATSDSLTYEQYF. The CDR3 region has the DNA TGTGCCACATCCGACAGCCTAACCTACGAGCAGTACTTC.

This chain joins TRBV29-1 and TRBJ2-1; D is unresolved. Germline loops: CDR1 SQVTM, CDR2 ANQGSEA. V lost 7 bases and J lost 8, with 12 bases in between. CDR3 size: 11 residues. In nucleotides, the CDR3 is TGCAGCGGAGATTGGTTCGATGAGCAGTTCTTC. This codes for CSGDWFDEQFF.

CDR3 sequence (DNA): TGCAGCGTTGACAGGGGCCCTAGCACAGATACGCAGTATTTT. Its protein product is CSVDRGPSTDTQYF. The rearrangement links TRBV29-1 to TRBJ2-3; TRBD1 might be the D (6 bases). From germline, CDR1 is SQVTM and CDR2 ANQGSEA. The CDR3 extends over 14 amino acids. Trimming stripped 3 bases from V and 0 bases from J, with 10 bases between.

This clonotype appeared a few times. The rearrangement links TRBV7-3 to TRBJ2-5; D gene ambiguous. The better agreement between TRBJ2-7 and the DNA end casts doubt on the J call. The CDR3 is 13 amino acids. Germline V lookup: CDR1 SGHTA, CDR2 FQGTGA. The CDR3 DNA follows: TGTGCCAGCAGCCCCTTGACATTCGACGAGCAGTACTTC. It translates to CASSPLTFDEQYF.

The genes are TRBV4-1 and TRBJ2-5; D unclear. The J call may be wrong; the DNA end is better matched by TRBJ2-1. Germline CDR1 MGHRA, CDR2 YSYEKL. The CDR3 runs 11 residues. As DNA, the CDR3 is TGCGCCAGCAGCCAAGACCATGAGCAGTTCTTC. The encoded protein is CASSQDHEQFF.

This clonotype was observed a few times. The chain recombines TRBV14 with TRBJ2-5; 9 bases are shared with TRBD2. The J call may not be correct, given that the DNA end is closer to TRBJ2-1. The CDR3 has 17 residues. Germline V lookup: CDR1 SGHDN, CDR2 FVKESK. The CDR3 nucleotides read TGTGCCAGCAGCCCTGTTGAATGGCGGGGGGGGATGAATGAGCAGTTCTTC. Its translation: CASSPVEWRGGMNEQFF.

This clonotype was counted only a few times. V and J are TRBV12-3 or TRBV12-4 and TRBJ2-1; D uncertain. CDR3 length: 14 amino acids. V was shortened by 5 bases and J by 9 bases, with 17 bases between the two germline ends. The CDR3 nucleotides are TGTGCCAGCAGTCTCCTCCCTTATAGTCCTGAGCAGTTCTTC. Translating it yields CASSLLPYSPEQFF.

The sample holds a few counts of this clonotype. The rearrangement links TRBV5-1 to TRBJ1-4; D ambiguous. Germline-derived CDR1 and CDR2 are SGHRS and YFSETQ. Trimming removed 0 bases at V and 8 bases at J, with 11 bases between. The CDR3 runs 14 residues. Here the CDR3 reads CASSLVGEREKLFF. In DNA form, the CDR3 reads TGCGCCAGCAGCTTGGTTGGGGAGCGGGAAAAACTGTTTTTT.

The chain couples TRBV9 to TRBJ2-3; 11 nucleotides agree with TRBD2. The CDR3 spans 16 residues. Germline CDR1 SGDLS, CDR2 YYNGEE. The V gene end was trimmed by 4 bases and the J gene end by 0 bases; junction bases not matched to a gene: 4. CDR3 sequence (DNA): TGTGCCAGCAGCTTCTGGACTAGCGGGAGCACAGATACGCAGTATTTT. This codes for CASSFWTSGSTDTQYF.

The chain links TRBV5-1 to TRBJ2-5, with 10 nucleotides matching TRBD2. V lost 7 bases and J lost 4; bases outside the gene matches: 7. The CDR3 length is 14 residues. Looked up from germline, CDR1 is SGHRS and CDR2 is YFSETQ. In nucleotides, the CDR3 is TGCGCCAGCGCAGCGGGAGGGCCCTCAGAGACCCAGTACTTC. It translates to CASAAGGPSETQYF.

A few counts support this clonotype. CDR3 loop: CSVEGLTGSSYNEQFF. The CDR3 bases are TGCAGCGTTGAGGGGCTGACAGGAAGCTCCTACAATGAGCAGTTCTTC. The V call is TRBV29-1, the J call TRBJ2-1; D might be TRBD1 (6 bases). Looked up from germline, CDR1 is SQVTM and CDR2 is ANQGSEA. Trimming took off 3 bases at V and 0 bases at J, with 15 bases between the two ends. CDR3 length: 16 amino acids.

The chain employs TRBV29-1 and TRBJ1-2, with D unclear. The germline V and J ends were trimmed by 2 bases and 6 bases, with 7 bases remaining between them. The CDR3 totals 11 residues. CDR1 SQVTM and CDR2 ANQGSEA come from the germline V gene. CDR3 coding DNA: TGCAGCGTTGAATCGCGAAATGGCTACACCTTC. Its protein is CSVESRNGYTF.

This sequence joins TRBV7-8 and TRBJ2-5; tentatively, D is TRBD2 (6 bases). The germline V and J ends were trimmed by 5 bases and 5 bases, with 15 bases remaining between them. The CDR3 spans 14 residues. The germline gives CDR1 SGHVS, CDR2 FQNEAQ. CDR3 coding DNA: TGTGCCAGCAGCCCCCTTGCGGGGACGGAGACCCAGTACTTC. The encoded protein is CASSPLAGTETQYF.

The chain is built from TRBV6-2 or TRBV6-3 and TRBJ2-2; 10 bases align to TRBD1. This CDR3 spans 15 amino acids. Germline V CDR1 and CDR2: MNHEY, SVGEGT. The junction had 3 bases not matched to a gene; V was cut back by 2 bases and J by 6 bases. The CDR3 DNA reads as TGTGCCAGCAGTTACGGGACAGGGGTGGCCGGGGAGCTGTTTTTT. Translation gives CASSYGTGVAGELFF.

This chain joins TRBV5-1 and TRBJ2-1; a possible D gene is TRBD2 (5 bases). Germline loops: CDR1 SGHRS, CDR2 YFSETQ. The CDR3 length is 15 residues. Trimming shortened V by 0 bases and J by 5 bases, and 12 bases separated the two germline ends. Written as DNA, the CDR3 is TGCGCCAGCAGCTTGGAGCGGAGGTCCCACAATGAGCAGTTCTTC. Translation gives CASSLERRSHNEQFF.

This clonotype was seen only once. CDR3 region: CASSQGQGAREQYF. Here the CDR3 DNA reads TGTGCCAGCAGCCAGGGACAGGGGGCGCGGGAGCAGTACTTC. The chain employs TRBV6-5 and TRBJ2-7, with TRBD1 matching 12 bases. This CDR3 has 14 residues. The V gene end was trimmed by 6 bases and the J gene end by 7 bases; junction bases not matched to a gene: 7. Germline V gene data show CDR1 as MNHEY and CDR2 as SVGAGI.

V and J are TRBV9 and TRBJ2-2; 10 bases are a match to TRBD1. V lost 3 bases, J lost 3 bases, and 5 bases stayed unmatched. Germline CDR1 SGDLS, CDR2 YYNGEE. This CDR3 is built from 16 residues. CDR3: CASSGDRGRYTGELFF. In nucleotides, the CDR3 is TGTGCCAGCAGCGGGGACAGGGGACGATACACCGGGGAGCTGTTTTTT.

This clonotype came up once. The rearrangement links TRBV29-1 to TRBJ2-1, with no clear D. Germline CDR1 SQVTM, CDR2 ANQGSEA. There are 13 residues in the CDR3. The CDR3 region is CGLSRPLSNEQFF. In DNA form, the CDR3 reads TGCGGTCTATCGCGGCCACTTTCCAATGAGCAGTTCTTC.